A selection of T cell receptor beta chains follows, all from one sample in a study of beta chain features in type 1 diabetes. This table comes from immunoSEQ multiplex PCR, and its TCRdb copy is limited to in-frame clones, with some not included. The repertoire holds around 140,000 clones, with 8% to 13% as singletons. Sequenced material: naive CD4+ T cells from blood. The receptors here all came from a young man in good health. Both conserved end residues are part of each CDR3. The order of the fields is J gene, V gene, clone size, D gene, CDR3 protein, CDR3 DNA. A D gene is named only where the DNA matches it firmly. Only part of the rows carry a size: once, few, many, or a class if the clone is expanded.

>TRBJ1-5|TRBV18|once|TRBD1
CASSVRDRGLQPQHF
TGTGCCAGCTCAGTACGGGACAGGGGGCTTCAGCCCCAGCATTTT
>TRBJ2-7|TRBV15|-|-
CATSRDRVPGYEQYF
TGTGCCACCAGCAGAGATCGGGTCCCTGGCTACGAGCAGTACTTC
>TRBJ1-5|TRBV7-2|-|-
CASSLARGAAQPQHF
TGTGCCAGCAGCTTAGCGCGGGGGGCAGCTCAGCCCCAGCATTTT
>TRBJ1-5|TRBV9|-|TRBD1
CASSADRGNQPQHF
TGTGCCAGCAGCGCCGACAGGGGAAATCAGCCCCAGCATTTT
>TRBJ2-7|TRBV11-2|-|TRBD1
CASRYTGTGINLSYEQYF
TGTGCCAGCAGATACACCGGGACAGGTATTAACCTCTCCTACGAGCAGTACTTC
>TRBJ1-6|TRBV7-2|-|-
CASSLLGSNSPLHF
TGTGCCAGCAGCTTACTGGGCAGTAATTCACCCCTCCACTTT
>TRBJ2-7|TRBV18|-|-
CASSPQAGSWSYEQYF
TGTGCCAGCTCACCACAGGCAGGGTCGTGGTCCTACGAGCAGTACTTC
>TRBJ2-1|TRBV5-1|many|TRBD1
CASSLARDRGYNEQFF
TGCGCCAGCAGCTTGGCCCGGGACAGGGGCTACAATGAGCAGTTCTTC
>TRBJ2-3|TRBV7-9|few|TRBD1
CASSRTTGTDTQYF
TGTGCCAGCAGCCGGACGACAGGGACAGATACGCAGTATTTT
>TRBJ1-5|TRBV2|-|-
CASSAGREANQPQHF
TGTGCCAGCAGTGCTGGCAGGGAAGCCAATCAGCCCCAGCATTTT
>TRBJ2-1|TRBV19|few|-
CASRKPGLRGSNEQFF
TGTGCCAGTAGGAAACCGGGACTCAGAGGGTCCAATGAGCAGTTCTTC
>TRBJ2-3|TRBV9|-|-
CASSATGTLTDTQYF
TGTGCCAGCAGCGCAACCGGGACACTCACAGATACGCAGTATTTT
>TRBJ2-1|TRBV5-1|-|-
CASSLDGLTNNEQFF
TGCGCCAGCAGCTTGGACGGATTAACTAACAATGAGCAGTTCTTC
>TRBJ2-5|TRBV30|-|TRBD2
CAWSRGVTQYF
TGTGCCTGGAGCCGGGGGGTGACCCAGTACTTC
>TRBJ2-7|TRBV5-1|-|TRBD2
CASSLVDVGGIYEQYF
TGCGCCAGCAGCTTGGTCGACGTGGGGGGGATCTACGAGCAGTACTTC
>TRBJ2-1|TRBV7-6|-|-
CASSLGSRGNEQFF
TGTGCCAGCAGCTTAGGTAGTAGGGGAAATGAGCAGTTCTTC
>TRBJ2-2|TRBV6-5|-|TRBD1
CASITGDTGELFF
TGTGCCAGCATTACAGGGGACACCGGGGAGCTGTTTTTT
>TRBJ2-7|TRBV10-3|-|TRBD1
CAIRRDRDSYEQYF
TGTGCCATCAGAAGGGACAGGGATTCCTACGAGCAGTACTTC
>TRBJ2-3|TRBV7-2|few|-
CASSLRRGATGDTQYF
TGTGCCAGCAGCTTGCGACGGGGTGCTACTGGAGATACGCAGTATTTT
>TRBJ2-1|TRBV7-2|few|TRBD2
CASSSLILDSGGADEQFF
TGTGCCAGCAGCTCCCTAATCCTCGATAGCGGGGGGGCCGATGAGCAGTTCTTC